Listed here is a single T cell receptor (beta chain). Its antigen is not known. The source of the sample is a study of shared clonotypes between healthy human individuals. Regarding the study as a whole: Several donors held approximately 5% of naive CD4 clonotypes in common.

It was across several immunoSEQ plates that each subset's genomic DNA was evenly split. Sorted subsets were amplified in replicate PCRs using 200 ng DNA, some 31,000 T cell genomes. Generated by immunoSEQ multiplex PCR, the TCRdb table keeps only in-frame clones and is missing some. This sample carries around 750,000 clones, roughly 70% of them seen once, and the ten largest clones take approximately 1.6%. Germline V CDR1 and CDR2: SGHRS, YFSETQ. The junction had 12 bases not matched to a gene; V was cut back by 3 bases and J by 8 bases. The length of the CDR3 is 15 residues. The sample was memory CD4+ T cells sorted from blood. The subset: CD45RA-negative fraction. The TCR was taken from a woman aged 30 to 39 in good health. This chain joins TRBV5-1 and TRBJ1-2, with 8 bases that match TRBD1. In DNA form, the CDR3 reads TGCGCCAGCAGCTGGGGGGGACAGGACCTGCGCGGCTACACCTTC. Its protein is CASSWGGQDLRGYTF.